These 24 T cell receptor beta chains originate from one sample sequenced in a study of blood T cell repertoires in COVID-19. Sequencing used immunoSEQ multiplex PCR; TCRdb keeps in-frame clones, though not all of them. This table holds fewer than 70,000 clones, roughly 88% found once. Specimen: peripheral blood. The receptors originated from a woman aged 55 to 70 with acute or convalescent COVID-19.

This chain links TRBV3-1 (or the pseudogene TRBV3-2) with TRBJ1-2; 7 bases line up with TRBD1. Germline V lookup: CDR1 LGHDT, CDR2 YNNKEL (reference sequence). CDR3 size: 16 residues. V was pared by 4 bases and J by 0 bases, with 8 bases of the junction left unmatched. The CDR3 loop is CASSRDSDRANYGYTF. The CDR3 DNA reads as TGTGCCAGCAGCCGTGACTCCGACAGGGCTAACTATGGCTACACCTTC.

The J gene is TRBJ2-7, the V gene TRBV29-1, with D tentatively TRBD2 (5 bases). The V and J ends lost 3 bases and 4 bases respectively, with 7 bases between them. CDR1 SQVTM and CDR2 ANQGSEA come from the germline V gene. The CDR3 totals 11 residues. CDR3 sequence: CSVDPGYEQYF. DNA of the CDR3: TGCAGCGTTGATCCGGGGTACGAGCAGTACTTC.

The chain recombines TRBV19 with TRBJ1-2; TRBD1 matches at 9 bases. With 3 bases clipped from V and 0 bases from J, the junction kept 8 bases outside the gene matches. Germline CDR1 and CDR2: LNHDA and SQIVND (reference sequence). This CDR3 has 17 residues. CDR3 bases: TGTGCCAGTAGTATTAGGGACAGGGCCACCTCTAACTATGGCTACACCTTC. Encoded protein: CASSIRDRATSNYGYTF.

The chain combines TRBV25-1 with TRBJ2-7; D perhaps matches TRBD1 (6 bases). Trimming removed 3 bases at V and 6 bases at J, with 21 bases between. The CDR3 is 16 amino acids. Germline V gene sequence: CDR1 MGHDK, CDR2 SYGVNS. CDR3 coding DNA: TGTGCCAGCAGTGACCTCCGTGCAGGGGTAGGACTCGAGCAGTACTTC. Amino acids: CASSDLRAGVGLEQYF.

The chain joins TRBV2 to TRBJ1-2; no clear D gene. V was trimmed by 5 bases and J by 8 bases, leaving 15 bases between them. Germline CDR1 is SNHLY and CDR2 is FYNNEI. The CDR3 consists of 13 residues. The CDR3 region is CASSYTEFRGYTF. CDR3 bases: TGTGCCAGCAGTTATACAGAGTTCCGGGGCTACACCTTC.

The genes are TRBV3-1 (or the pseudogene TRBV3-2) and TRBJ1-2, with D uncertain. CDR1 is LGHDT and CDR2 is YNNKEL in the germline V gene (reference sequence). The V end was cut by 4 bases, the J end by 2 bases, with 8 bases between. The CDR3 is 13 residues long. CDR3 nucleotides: TGTGCCAGCAGCCCTCAGATGAACTATGGCTACACCTTC. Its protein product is CASSPQMNYGYTF.

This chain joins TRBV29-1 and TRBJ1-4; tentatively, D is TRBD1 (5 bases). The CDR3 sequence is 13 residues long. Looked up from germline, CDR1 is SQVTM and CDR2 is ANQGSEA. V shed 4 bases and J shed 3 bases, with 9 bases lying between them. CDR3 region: CSVAGVSNEKLFF. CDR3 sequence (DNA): TGCAGCGTTGCGGGGGTGTCTAATGAAAAACTGTTTTTT.

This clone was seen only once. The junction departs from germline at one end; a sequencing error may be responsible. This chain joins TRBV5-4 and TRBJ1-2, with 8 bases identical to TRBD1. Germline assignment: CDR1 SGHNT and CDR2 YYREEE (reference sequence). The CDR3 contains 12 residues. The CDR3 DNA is TGTGCCAGCAGATTGGACAGGGATGGCTACACCTTC. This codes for CASRLDRDGYTF.

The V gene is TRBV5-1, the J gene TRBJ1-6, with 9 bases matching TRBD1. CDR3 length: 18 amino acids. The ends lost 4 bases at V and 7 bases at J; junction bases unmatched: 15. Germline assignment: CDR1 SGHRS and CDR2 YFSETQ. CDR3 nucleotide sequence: TGCGCCAGCAGCCAAACGACCGGGACAGGGTTGTCCAATTCACCCCTCCACTTT. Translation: CASSQTTGTGLSNSPLHF. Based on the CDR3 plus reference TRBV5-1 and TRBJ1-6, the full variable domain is KAGVTQTPRYLIKTRGQQVTLSCSPISGHRSVSWYQQTPGQGLQFLFEYFSETQRNKGNFPGRFSGRQFSNSRSEMNVSTLELGDSALYLCASSQTTGTGLSNSPLHFGNGTRLTVT.

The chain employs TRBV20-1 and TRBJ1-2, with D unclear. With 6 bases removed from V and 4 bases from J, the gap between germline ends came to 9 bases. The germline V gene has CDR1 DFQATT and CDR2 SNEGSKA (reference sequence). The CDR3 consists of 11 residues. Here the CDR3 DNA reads TGCAGTGCGAAATCGAGCTATGGCTACACCTTC. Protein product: CSAKSSYGYTF.

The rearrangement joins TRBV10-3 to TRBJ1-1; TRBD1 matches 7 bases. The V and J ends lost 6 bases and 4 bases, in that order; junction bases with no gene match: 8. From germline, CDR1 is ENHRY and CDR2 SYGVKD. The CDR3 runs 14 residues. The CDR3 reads CAIREGQGGTEAFF. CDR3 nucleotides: TGTGCCATCAGGGAGGGGCAGGGGGGCACTGAAGCTTTCTTT.

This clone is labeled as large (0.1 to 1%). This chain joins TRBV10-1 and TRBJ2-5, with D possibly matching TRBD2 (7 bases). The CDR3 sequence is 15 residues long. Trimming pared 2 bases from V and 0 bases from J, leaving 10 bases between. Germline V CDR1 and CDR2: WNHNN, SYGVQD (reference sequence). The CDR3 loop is CASSEAGANQETQYF. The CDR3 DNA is TGCGCCAGCAGTGAGGCGGGGGCCAACCAAGAGACCCAGTACTTC.

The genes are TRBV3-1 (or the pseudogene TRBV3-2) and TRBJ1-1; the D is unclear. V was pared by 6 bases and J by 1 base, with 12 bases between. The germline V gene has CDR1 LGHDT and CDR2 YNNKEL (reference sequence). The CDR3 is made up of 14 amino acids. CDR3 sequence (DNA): TGTGCCAGCAGGCTCGGACTCCAGAACACTGAAGCTTTCTTT. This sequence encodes CASRLGLQNTEAFF.

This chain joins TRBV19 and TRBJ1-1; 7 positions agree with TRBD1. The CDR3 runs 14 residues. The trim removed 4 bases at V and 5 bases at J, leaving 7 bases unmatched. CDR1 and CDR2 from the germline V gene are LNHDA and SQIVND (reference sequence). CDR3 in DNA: TGTGCCAGTAGTAACGACAGGGATGGAACTGAAGCTTTCTTT. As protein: CASSNDRDGTEAFF.

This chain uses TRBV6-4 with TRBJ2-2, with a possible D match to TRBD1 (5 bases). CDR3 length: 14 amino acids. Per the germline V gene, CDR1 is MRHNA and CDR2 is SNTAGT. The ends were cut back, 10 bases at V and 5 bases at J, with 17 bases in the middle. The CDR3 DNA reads TGTGCCACTAGACAGAATCTGAATACCGGGGAGCTGTTTTTT. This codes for CATRQNLNTGELFF.

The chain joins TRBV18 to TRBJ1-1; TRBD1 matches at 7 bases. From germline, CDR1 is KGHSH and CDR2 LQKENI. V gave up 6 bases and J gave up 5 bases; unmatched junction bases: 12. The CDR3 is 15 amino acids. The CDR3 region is CASSSLTGRGTEAFF. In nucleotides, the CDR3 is TGTGCCAGCTCGTCGCTGACAGGGAGAGGGACTGAAGCTTTCTTT.

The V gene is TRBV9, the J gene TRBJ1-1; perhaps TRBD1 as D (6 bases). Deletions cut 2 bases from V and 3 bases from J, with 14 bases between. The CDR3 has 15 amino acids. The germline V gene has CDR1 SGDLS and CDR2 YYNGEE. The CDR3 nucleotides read TGTGCCAGCAGCGTCGTTCAGGGGCTAGACACTGAAGCTTTCTTT. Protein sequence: CASSVVQGLDTEAFF.

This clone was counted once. CDR3 region: CAIKNQDTEAFF. CDR3 coding DNA: TGTGCCATCAAAAATCAGGACACTGAAGCTTTCTTT. This sequence joins TRBV10-3 and TRBJ1-1; no definite D call. V lost 7 bases and J lost 3, with 9 bases in between. The CDR3 spans 12 residues. The germline V gene encodes CDR1 ENHRY and CDR2 SYGVKD.

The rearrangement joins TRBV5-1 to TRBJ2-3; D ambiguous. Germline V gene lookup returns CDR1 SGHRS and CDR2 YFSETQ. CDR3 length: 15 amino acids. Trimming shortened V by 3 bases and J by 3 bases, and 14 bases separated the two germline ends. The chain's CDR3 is CASSSELSWTDTQYF. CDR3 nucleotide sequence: TGCGCCAGCAGCTCCGAGCTCTCGTGGACAGATACGCAGTATTTT.

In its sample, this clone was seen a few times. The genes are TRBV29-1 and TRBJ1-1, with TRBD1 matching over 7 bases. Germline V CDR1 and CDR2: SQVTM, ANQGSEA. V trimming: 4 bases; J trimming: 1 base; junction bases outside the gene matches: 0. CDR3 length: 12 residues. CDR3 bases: TGCAGCGTTGGGACAGGGAACACTGAAGCTTTCTTT. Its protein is CSVGTGNTEAFF.

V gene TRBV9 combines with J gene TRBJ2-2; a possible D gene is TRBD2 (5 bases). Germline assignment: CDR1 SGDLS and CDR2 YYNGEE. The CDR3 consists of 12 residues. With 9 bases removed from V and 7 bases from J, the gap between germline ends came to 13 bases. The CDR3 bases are TGTGCCACGGCGAGGGTATACGGGGAGCTGTTTTTT. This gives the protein CATARVYGELFF.

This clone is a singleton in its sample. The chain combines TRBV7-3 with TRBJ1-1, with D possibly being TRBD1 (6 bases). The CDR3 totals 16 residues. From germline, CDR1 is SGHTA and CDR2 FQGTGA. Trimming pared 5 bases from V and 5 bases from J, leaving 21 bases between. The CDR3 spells CASSQVQGFKGTEAFF. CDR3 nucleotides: TGTGCCAGCAGCCAGGTACAGGGCTTCAAAGGGACTGAAGCTTTCTTT. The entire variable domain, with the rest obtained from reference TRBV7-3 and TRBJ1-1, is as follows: GAGVSQTPSNKVTEKGKYVELRCDPISGHTALYWYRQSLGQGPEFLIYFQGTGAADDSGLPNDRFFAVRPEGSVSTLKIQRTERGDSAVYLCASSQVQGFKGTEAFFGQGTRLTVV.

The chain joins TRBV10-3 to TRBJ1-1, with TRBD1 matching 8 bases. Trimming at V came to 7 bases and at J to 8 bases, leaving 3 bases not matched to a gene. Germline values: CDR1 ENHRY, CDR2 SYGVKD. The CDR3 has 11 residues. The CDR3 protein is CAITTGGEAFF. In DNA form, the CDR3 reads TGTGCCATCACCACAGGGGGAGAAGCTTTCTTT.

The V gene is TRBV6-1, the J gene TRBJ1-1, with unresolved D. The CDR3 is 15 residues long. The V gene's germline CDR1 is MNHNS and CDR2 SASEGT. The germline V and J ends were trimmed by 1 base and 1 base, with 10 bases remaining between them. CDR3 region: CASSEGPRWNTEAFF. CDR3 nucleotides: TGTGCCAGCAGTGAAGGCCCCAGGTGGAACACTGAAGCTTTCTTT.